The sample holds one count of the clone carrying this T cell receptor beta chain. The germline CDR1 and CDR2 sequences are GTSNPN and SVGIG (reference sequence). The CDR3 is 14 residues long. Trimming pared 5 bases from V and 7 bases from J, leaving 17 bases between. The sample comes from a study of Ad26.COV2.S vaccination and SARS-CoV-2 variants. Background on the study: The donor belonged to the COV1001 Ad26.COV2.S trial arm. The authors gave Ad26.COV2.S intramuscularly, either once or twice 56 days apart.

Treatment noted: roughly 19 received Ad26.COV2.S at low or high dose, single or two shots; several received placebo; per-sample allocation not given. Day 63 following the first vaccine or placebo injection was when the samples were taken. Donation came from an adult in Boston who was aged 18-55 years. Built on an Ad26 vector, the vaccine expressed Wuhan-strain SARS-CoV-2 spike. The protocol was immunoSEQ multiplex PCR, while the TCRdb copy is restricted to in-frame clones and leaves out a portion. Seen here are 410,000 or so clones, around 93% observed once, and the top ten hold around 1.7%. The gene calls are TRBV30 and TRBJ1-4; tentatively, D is TRBD1 (6 bases). Specimen: peripheral blood, collected in a trial of Ad26.COV2.S vaccine versus placebo. This clonotype was sampled from a person aged 18-60 years who received the Ad26.COV2.S COVID-19 vaccine or a placebo. The CDR3 loop is CAWQDTGWGEKLFF. DNA of the CDR3: TGTGCCTGGCAAGATACAGGGTGGGGTGAAAAACTGTTTTTT.